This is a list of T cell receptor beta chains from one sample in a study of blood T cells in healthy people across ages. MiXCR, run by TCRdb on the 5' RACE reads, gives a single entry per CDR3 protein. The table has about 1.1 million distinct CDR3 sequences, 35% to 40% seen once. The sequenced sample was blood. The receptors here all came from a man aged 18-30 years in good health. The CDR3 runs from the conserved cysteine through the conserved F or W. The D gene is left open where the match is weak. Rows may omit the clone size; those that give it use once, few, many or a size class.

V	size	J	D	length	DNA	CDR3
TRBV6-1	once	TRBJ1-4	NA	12	TGTGCCAGCATTGTTCGCAATGAAAAACTGTTTTTT	CASIVRNEKLFF
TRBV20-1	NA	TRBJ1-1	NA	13	TGCAGTGCTACACAGGACTCGAACACTGAAGCTTTCTTT	CSATQDSNTEAFF
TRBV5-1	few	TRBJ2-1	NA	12	TGCGCCAGCAGCTTGGATCTTCGGGAGCAGTTCTTC	CASSLDLREQFF
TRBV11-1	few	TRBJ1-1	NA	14	TGTGCCAGCAGCCGCTGGGACGTACCGACTGAAGCTTTCTTT	CASSRWDVPTEAFF
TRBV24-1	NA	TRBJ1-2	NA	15	TGTGCCACCAGTGAAGTCCACTACACTAACTATGGCTACACCTTC	CATSEVHYTNYGYTF
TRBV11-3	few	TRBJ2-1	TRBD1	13	TGTGCCAGCAGCCCCAATACAGGGGTAGAGCAGTTCTTC	CASSPNTGVEQFF
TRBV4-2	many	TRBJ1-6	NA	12	TGTGCCAGCAGCCAAGATAATTCACCCCTCCACTTT	CASSQDNSPLHF
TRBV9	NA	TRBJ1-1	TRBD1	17	TGTGCCAGCAGCGGCCGGGACAGGGTCCCAGGCGGCACTGAAGCTTTCTTT	CASSGRDRVPGGTEAFF
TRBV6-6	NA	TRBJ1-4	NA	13	TGTGCCAGCAGTTACTCGCGGGATGAAAAACTGTTTTTT	CASSYSRDEKLFF
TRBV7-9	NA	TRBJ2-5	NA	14	TGTGCCAGCAGCTCAACCGCACTCCAAGAGACCCAGTACTTC	CASSSTALQETQYF
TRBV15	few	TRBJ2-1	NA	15	TGTGCCACCAGCAGCCCCCCGGACGTAAACAATGAGCAGTTCTTC	CATSSPPDVNNEQFF
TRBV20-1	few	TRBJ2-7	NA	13	TGCAGTGCTCATGGAGGGAGCGCTTACGAGCAGTACTTC	CSAHGGSAYEQYF
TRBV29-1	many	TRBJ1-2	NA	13	TGCAGCGTTCAACAGGATTCTAACTATGGCTACACCTTC	CSVQQDSNYGYTF
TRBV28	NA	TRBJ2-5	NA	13	TGTGCCAGCAGCCTACAGGGTTTGGATGAGCAGTACTTC	CASSLQGLDEQYF
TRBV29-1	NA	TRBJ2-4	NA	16	TGCAGCGTTGAAGACGGGGTAGGGCAGAGCAAAAACATTCAGTACTTC	CSVEDGVGQSKNIQYF
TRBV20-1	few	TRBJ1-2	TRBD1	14	TGCAGTGCTAAAAAAGCGGGACAGGGATTTGGCTACACCTTC	CSAKKAGQGFGYTF
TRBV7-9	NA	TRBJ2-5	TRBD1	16	TGTGCCAGCAGCTCCACCCCTTCACAGGGGAAAGAGACCCAGTACTTC	CASSSTPSQGKETQYF
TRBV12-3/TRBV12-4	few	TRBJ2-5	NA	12	TGTGCCAGCAGTTTAAAGCGCGAGACCCAGTACTTC	CASSLKRETQYF
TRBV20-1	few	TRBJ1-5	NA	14	TGCAGTGCTAGGGAGCGGAGGGGCAATCAGCCCCAGCATTTT	CSARERRGNQPQHF